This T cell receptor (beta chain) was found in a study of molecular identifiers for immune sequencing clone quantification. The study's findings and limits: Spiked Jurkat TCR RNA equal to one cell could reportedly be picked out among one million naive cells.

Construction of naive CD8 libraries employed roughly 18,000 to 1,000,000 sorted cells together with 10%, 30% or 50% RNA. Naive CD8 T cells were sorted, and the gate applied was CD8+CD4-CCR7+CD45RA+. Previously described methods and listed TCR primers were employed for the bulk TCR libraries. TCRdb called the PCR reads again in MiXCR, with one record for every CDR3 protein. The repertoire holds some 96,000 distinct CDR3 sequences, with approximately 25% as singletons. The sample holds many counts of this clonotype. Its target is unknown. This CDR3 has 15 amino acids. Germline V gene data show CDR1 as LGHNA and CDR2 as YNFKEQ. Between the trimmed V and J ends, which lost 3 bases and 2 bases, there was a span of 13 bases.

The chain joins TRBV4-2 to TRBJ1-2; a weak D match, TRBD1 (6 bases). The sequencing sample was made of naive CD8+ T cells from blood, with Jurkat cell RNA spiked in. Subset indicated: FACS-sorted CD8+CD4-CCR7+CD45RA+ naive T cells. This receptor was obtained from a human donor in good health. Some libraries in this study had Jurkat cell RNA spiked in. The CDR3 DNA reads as TGTGCCAGCAGCCAGTTGGGACATCTAAACTATGGCTACACCTTC. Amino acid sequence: CASSQLGHLNYGYTF.